This TCR beta chain was sequenced in a study of blood T cell repertoires in COVID-19. Study in general: The United States, Italy and Spain supplied acute and convalescent COVID-19 samples. Sources were T cells, B-cell-depleted T cells, or PBMCs; the material itself was cDNA or gDNA.

The method was immunoSEQ multiplex PCR; TCRdb's version includes in-frame clones alone and lacks a portion of them. The sample includes 190,000 or so clones, roughly 77% of them seen just once. CDR1 and CDR2 (germline): LGHNA, YNFKEQ. The CDR3 runs to 16 residues. J gave up 9 bases and V 0 bases, and 6 bases lay outside the gene matches. This rearrangement joins TRBV4-2 to TRBJ2-1; 12 bases match TRBD1. Sequencing was done on a sample of peripheral blood. The receptor comes from a woman older than 75 with COVID-19, enrolled during active disease. The CDR3 DNA reads as TGTGCCAGCAGCCAAGAGCCCGGGACAGGGGGCGGTGAGCAGTTCTTC. Translation gives CASSQEPGTGGGEQFF.